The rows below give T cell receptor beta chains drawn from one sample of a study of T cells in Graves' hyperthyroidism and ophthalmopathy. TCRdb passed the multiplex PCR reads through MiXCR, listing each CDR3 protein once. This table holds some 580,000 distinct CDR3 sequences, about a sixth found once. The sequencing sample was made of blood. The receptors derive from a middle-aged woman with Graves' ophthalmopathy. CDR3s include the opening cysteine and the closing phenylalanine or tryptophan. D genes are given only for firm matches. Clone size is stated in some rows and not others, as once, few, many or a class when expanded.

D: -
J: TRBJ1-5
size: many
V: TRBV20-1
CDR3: CSARDLGASGNQPQHF
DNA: TGCAGTGCTAGAGATTTGGGGGCGAGCGGCAATCAGCCCCAGCATTTT

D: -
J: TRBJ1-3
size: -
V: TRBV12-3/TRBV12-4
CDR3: CASSFGTPLYF
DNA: TGTGCCAGCAGTTTTGGTACTCCACTATATTTT

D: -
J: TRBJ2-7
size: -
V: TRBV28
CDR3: CASSPRGTANTGEQYF
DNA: TGTGCCAGCAGTCCTCGGGGGACAGCGAACACCGGGGAGCAGTACTTC

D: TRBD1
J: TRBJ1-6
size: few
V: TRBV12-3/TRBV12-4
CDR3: CASSSQGANNSPLHF
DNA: TGTGCCAGCAGTTCTCAGGGGGCGAATAATTCACCCCTCCACTTT

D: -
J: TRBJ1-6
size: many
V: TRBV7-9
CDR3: CASSLTGTRNSPLHF
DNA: TGTGCCAGCAGCCTCACCGGGACTCGTAATTCACCCCTCCACTTT

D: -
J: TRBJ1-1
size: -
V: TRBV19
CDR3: CASSWPGGNTEAFF
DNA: TGTGCCAGTAGTTGGCCAGGAGGTAACACTGAAGCTTTCTTT

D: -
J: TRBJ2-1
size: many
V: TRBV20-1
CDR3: CSAHRPSSYNEQFF
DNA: TGCAGTGCTCACAGGCCGAGCTCCTACAATGAGCAGTTCTTC

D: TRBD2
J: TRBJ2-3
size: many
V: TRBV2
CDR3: CATARTSMTDTQYF
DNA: TGTGCCACCGCTCGGACTAGTATGACAGATACGCAGTATTTT

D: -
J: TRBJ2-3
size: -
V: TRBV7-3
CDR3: CARSSQGTDTQYF
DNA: TGTGCCCGCAGCTCACAGGGCACAGATACGCAGTATTTT

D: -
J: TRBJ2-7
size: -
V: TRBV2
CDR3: CASSEARGRNYEQYF
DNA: TGTGCCAGCAGTGAAGCGCGGGGGCGAAACTACGAGCAGTACTTC

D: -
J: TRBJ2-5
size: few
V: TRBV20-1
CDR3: CSAASLGQSIETQYF
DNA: TGCAGTGCCGCTTCTTTGGGGCAAAGTATAGAGACCCAGTACTTC

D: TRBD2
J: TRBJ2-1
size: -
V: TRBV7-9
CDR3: CASSLEPSGSSYNEQFF
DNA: TGTGCCAGCAGCTTAGAACCTAGCGGGAGTTCATACAATGAGCAGTTCTTC

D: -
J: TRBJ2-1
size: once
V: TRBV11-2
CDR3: CASSLEGRNYNEQFF
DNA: TGTGCCAGCAGCTTAGAGGGCAGGAACTACAATGAGCAGTTCTTC

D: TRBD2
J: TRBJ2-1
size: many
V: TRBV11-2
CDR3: CASSPGLAGGHEQFF
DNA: TGTGCCAGCAGCCCGGGACTAGCGGGAGGGCATGAGCAGTTCTTC

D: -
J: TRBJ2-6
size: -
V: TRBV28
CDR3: CASGIDVGANVLTF
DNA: TGTGCCAGCGGAATTGACGTGGGGGCCAACGTCCTGACTTTC

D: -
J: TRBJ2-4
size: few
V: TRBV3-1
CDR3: CASSQGSGARKNIQYF
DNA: TGTGCCAGCAGCCAAGGATCCGGGGCACGCAAAAACATTCAGTACTTC

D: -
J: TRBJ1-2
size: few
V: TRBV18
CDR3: CASSPEGQSYGYTF
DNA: TGTGCCAGCTCACCTGAAGGACAGAGCTATGGCTACACCTTC

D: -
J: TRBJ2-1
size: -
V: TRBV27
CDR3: CASSLSGGGGYEQFF
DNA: TGTGCCAGCAGTTTATCGGGCGGAGGAGGGTATGAGCAGTTCTTC

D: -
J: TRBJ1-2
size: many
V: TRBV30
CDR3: CAWSVTPDTAYGYTF
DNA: TGTGCCTGGAGTGTAACACCGGACACGGCCTATGGCTACACCTTC

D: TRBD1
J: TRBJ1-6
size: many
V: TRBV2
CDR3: CASAGQGNSPLHF
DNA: TGTGCCAGCGCGGGACAGGGGAATTCACCCCTCCACTTT

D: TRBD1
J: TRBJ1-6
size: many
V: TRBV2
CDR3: CASSYRDRVNSPLHF
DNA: TGTGCCAGCAGTTACCGGGACAGGGTCAATTCACCCCTCCACTTT

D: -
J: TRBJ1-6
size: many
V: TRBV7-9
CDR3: CASSRETGLGSPLHF
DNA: TGTGCCAGCAGCAGAGAAACAGGGCTGGGTTCACCCCTCCACTTT

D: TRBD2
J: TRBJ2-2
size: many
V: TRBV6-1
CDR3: CASTSHERGGLITGELFF
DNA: TGTGCCAGCACCTCCCATGAGCGGGGGGGCCTAATAACCGGGGAGCTGTTTTTT

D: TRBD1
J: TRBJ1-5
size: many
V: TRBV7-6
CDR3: CASSTDREIGQPQHF
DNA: TGTGCCAGCAGCACGGACAGGGAAATTGGTCAGCCCCAGCATTTT

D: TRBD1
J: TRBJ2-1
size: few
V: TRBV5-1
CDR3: CASSLEQGAREQFF
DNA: TGCGCCAGCAGCTTGGAGCAGGGGGCTAGGGAGCAGTTCTTC

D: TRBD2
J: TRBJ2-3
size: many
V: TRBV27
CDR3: CASSHGLAGADTQYF
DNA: TGTGCCAGCAGTCATGGACTAGCGGGAGCTGATACGCAGTATTTT

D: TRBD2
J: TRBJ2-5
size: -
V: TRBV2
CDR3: CASSGLAGVTETQYF
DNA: TGTGCCAGCAGTGGACTAGCGGGAGTTACGGAGACCCAGTACTTC

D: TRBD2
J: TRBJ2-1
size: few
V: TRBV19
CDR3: CASSIPTSGERFF
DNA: TGTGCCAGTAGTATCCCGACTAGCGGGGAGCGGTTCTTC

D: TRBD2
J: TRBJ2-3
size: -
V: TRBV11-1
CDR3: CASSFPGLAGGTDTQYF
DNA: TGTGCCAGCAGCTTTCCGGGACTAGCGGGGGGTACAGATACGCAGTATTTT

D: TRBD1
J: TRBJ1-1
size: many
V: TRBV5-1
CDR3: CASSLGGTGRVNTEAFF
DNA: TGCGCCAGCAGCTTGGGGGGGACAGGGAGGGTGAACACTGAAGCTTTCTTT

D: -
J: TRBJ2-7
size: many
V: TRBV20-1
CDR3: CSARDTVGDEQYF
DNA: TGCAGTGCTAGAGACACGGTGGGGGACGAGCAGTACTTC

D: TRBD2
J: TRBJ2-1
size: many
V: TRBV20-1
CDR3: CSARPRRGERDARGSSYNEQFF
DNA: TGCAGTGCTAGGCCCCGCCGTGGTGAGCGGGACGCCCGGGGGAGCTCCTACAATGAGCAGTTCTTC

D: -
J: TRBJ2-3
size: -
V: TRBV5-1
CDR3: CASSPPGGVSTDTQYF
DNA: TGCGCCAGCAGCCCGCCCGGCGGAGTAAGCACAGATACGCAGTATTTT

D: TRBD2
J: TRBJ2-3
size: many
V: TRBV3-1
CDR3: CASSHGAGFSTDTQYF
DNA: TGTGCCAGCAGCCATGGAGCGGGGTTTAGCACAGATACGCAGTATTTT

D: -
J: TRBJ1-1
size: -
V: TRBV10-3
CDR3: CAISEYERGLGHSNTEAFF
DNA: TGTGCCATCAGTGAGTATGAGCGGGGGCTGGGCCATTCGAACACTGAAGCTTTCTTT

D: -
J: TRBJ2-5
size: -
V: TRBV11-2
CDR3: CASAVNQETQCF
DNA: TGTGCCAGCGCTGTGAACCAAGAGACCCAGTGCTTC

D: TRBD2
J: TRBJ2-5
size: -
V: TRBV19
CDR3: CASSPPPLAGVLETQYF
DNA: TGTGCCAGTAGTCCTCCTCCACTAGCGGGAGTATTAGAGACCCAGTACTTC

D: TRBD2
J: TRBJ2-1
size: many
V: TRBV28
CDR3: CASTSSGEYNEQFF
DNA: TGTGCCAGCACCTCTAGCGGGGAATACAATGAGCAGTTCTTC

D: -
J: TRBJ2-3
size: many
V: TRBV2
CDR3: CASSAGQRGDTQYF
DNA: TGTGCCAGCAGTGCGGGCCAGAGAGGAGATACGCAGTATTTT

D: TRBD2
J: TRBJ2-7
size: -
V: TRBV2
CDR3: CASSASGKDEQYF
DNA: TGTGCCAGCAGTGCTAGCGGGAAGGACGAGCAGTACTTC

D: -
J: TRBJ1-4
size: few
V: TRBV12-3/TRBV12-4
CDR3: CASSRNSNEKLFF
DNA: TGTGCCAGCAGTAGAAACAGCAATGAAAAACTGTTTTTT

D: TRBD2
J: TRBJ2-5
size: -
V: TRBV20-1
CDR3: CSARLLAGQETQYF
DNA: TGCAGTGCTCGTCTACTAGCGGGCCAAGAGACCCAGTACTTC

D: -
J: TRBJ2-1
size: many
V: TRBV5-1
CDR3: CASSNGQRVNEQFF
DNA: TGCGCCAGCAGTAACGGACAGAGGGTAAATGAGCAGTTCTTC

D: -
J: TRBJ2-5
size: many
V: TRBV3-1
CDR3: CASSQRGDEKQETQYF
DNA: TGTGCCAGCAGCCAAAGGGGGGACGAAAAACAAGAGACCCAGTACTTC

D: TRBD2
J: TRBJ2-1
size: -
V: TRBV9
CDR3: CASSVSTSVPRREQFF
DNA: TGTGCCAGCAGCGTAAGTACTAGCGTTCCACGAAGGGAGCAGTTCTTC

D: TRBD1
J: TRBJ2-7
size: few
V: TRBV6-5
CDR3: CASSYSGQGTHEQYF
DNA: TGTGCCAGCAGTTACTCGGGACAGGGAACCCACGAGCAGTACTTC

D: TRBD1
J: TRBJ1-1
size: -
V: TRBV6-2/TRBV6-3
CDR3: CASRLQQGAETEAFF
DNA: TGTGCCAGCAGGCTACAACAGGGGGCTGAGACTGAAGCTTTCTTT

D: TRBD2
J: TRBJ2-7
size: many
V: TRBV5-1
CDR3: CASSLGTGLAAYEQYF
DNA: TGCGCCAGCAGCTTGGGGACAGGACTAGCGGCATACGAGCAGTACTTC

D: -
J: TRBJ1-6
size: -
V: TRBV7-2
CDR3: CASSLGTLRNSPLHF
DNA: TGTGCCAGCAGCCTTGGGACCCTTCGGAATTCACCCCTCCACTTT

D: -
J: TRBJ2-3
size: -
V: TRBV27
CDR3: CASSSLEVTDTQYF
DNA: TGTGCCAGCAGTTCGTTGGAAGTCACAGATACGCAGTATTTT

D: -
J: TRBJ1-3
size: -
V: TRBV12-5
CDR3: CASGLEISPIYF
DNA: TGTGCTAGTGGTTTGGAGATATCCCCCATATATTTT

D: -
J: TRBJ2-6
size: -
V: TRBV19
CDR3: CASKTLEYGSGANVLTF
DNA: TGTGCCAGTAAGACCCTGGAATATGGCTCTGGGGCCAACGTCCTGACTTTC

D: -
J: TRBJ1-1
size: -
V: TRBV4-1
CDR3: CASSQTGRYTEAFF
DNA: TGCGCCAGCAGCCAGACAGGTCGCTACACTGAAGCTTTCTTT

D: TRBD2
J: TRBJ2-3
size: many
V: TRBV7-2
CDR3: CASSSFGGRAWGTDTQYF
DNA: TGTGCCAGCAGCTCCTTTGGCGGGAGGGCGTGGGGCACAGATACGCAGTATTTT

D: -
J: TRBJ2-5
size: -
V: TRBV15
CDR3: CATSRDRGRQETQYF
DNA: TGTGCCACCAGCAGAGATCGCGGCAGGCAAGAGACCCAGTACTTC

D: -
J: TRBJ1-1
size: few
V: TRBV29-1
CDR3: CSVDTAGANTEAFF
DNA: TGCAGCGTTGATACGGCAGGGGCAAACACTGAAGCTTTCTTT

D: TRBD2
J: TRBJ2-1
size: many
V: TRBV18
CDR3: CASSPLLAGVGNEQFF
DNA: TGTGCCAGCTCACCCCTACTAGCGGGAGTAGGCAATGAGCAGTTCTTC

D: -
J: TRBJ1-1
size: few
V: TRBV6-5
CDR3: CASSYSRGAGTEAFF
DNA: TGTGCCAGCAGTTACTCTAGGGGCGCTGGCACTGAAGCTTTCTTT

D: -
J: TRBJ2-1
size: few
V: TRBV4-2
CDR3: CASSQDGELAPLHNEQFF
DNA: TGTGCCAGCAGCCAAGATGGGGAACTAGCTCCCCTCCACAATGAGCAGTTCTTC

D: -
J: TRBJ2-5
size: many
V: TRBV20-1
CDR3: CSAKDRTRVGETQYF
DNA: TGCAGTGCTAAGGATCGAACAAGAGTTGGTGAGACCCAGTACTTC